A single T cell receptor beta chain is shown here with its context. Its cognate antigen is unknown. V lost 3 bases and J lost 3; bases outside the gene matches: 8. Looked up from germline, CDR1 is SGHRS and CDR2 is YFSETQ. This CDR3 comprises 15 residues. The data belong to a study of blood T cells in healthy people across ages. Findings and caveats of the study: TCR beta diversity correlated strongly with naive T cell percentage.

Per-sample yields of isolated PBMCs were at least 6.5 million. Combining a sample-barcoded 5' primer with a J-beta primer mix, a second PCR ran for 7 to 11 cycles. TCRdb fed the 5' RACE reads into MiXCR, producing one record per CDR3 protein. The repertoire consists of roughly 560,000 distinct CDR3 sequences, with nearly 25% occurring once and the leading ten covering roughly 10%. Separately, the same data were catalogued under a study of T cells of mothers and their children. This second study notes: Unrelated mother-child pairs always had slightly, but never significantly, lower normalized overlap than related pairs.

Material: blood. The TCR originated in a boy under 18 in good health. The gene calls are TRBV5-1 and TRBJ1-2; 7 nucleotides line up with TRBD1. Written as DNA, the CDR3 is TGCGCCAGCAGCTCCAGACAGGGAGGGTACTATGGCTACACCTTC. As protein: CASSSRQGGYYGYTF.